Listed here are 19 T cell receptor beta chains from one sample, sequenced in a study of blood T cells in healthy people across ages. A second 7 to 11 cycle PCR used barcoded and J-beta primers. TCRdb reanalysed the 5' RACE reads using MiXCR and keeps one entry per CDR3 protein. The sample lists some 850,000 distinct CDR3 sequences; roughly 25% were seen once. The same sample was also studied in work on T cells of mothers and their children.

The sequencing sample was made of blood. Receptors were obtained from a boy aged 5 to 17 in good health.

Here the CDR3 DNA reads TGTGCCAGCAGCTTAATTCCAGCCTGGCAAGAGACCCAGTACTTC. It yields the protein CASSLIPAWQETQYF. The genes are TRBV7-6 and TRBJ2-5; D is ambiguous. V dropped 2 bases and J dropped 2 bases, with 12 bases sitting between them. Germline loops: CDR1 SGHVS, CDR2 FNYEAQ. The CDR3 runs to 15 residues.

The gene calls are TRBV10-3 and TRBJ1-1; TRBD1 might be the D (5 bases). This CDR3 region has 13 residues. The ends were cut back, 5 bases at V and 6 bases at J, with 13 bases in the middle. Germline V gene sequence: CDR1 ENHRY, CDR2 SYGVKD. CDR3 region: CAISLGGRAEAFF. The CDR3 DNA reads TGTGCCATCAGTTTGGGGGGGAGAGCTGAAGCTTTCTTT.

J is TRBJ2-5 and V is TRBV5-1, with a possible D match to TRBD2 (6 bases). This CDR3 comprises 16 residues. CDR1 SGHRS and CDR2 YFSETQ come from the germline V gene. Deletions cut 4 bases from V and 1 base from J, with 17 bases between. The CDR3 sequence is CASSARDLGLQETQYF. The DNA of the CDR3 is TGCGCCAGCAGCGCCAGGGACTTAGGCCTCCAAGAGACCCAGTACTTC.

This clonotype was recorded once. The gene calls are TRBV20-1 and TRBJ2-1; maybe TRBD1 (5 bases). Germline CDR1 reads DFQATT; CDR2 reads SNEGSKA (reference sequence). V was pared by 1 base and J by 0 bases, with 13 bases between. The CDR3 spans 16 residues. The CDR3 coding sequence is TGCAGTGCTAGAGGAGGCGACAGCAGCTCCTACAATGAGCAGTTCTTC. Its translation: CSARGGDSSSYNEQFF.

The chain uses TRBV7-9 and TRBJ1-4; the match to TRBD1 covers 8 bases. Looked up from germline, CDR1 is SEHNR and CDR2 is FQNEAQ (reference sequence). The ends lost 3 bases at V and 6 bases at J; junction bases unmatched: 0. This CDR3 comprises 13 residues. CDR3 protein: CASSLTGDEKLFF. The CDR3 bases are TGTGCCAGCAGCTTGACAGGGGATGAAAAACTGTTTTTT.

This chain joins TRBV20-1 and TRBJ1-5; 7 bases are a match to TRBD1. The CDR3 runs 14 residues. CDR1 is DFQATT and CDR2 is SNEGSKA in the germline V gene (reference sequence). With 3 bases clipped from V and 5 bases from J, the junction kept 7 bases outside the gene matches. The CDR3 nucleotides read TGCAGTGCTAGTCCCGGGACAGCTGATCAGCCCCAGCATTTT. This encodes CSASPGTADQPQHF.

The chain employs TRBV3-1 and TRBJ2-5; the D is unclear. The CDR3 consists of 15 residues. V lost 1 base to trimming and J lost 3 bases, with 12 bases between them. Germline V gene sequence: CDR1 LGHDT, CDR2 YNNKEL (reference sequence). DNA for the CDR3: TGTGCCAGCAGCCAAGTTAGTACCTCCGAAGAGACCCAGTACTTC. As protein: CASSQVSTSEETQYF.

The chain combines TRBV5-6 with TRBJ2-1; no clear D gene. The germline V and J ends were trimmed by 2 bases and 1 base, with 10 bases remaining between them. Germline lookup yields CDR1 SGHDT and CDR2 YYEEEE. This CDR3 comprises 15 residues. CDR3 amino acids: CASSFFPVSYNEQFF. The CDR3 region has the DNA TGTGCCAGCAGCTTCTTCCCTGTATCCTACAATGAGCAGTTCTTC.

The genes are TRBV4-1 and TRBJ1-4; D call uncertain. V was clipped by 0 bases and J by 2 bases, with 10 bases between them. The CDR3 runs to 16 residues. Germline lookup yields CDR1 MGHRA and CDR2 YSYEKL. The CDR3 sequence: CASSQESRRTNEKLFF. The DNA for the CDR3 is TGCGCCAGCAGCCAAGAAAGCCGTCGGACTAATGAAAAACTGTTTTTT.

This clonotype was counted a few times. The chain links TRBV20-1 to TRBJ2-5, with 7 bases identical to TRBD2. The CDR3 has 15 residues. Trimming took 6 bases from V and 2 from J; bases not matched to a gene: 12. The germline V gene has CDR1 DFQATT and CDR2 SNEGSKA (reference sequence). CDR3 DNA sequence: TGCAGTGCCTTGGGAGGGGTCTGGGGGCAAGAGACCCAGTACTTC. Translating gives CSALGGVWGQETQYF.

This sequence joins TRBV28 and TRBJ2-6; D may be TRBD1 or TRBD2 (5 bases each). Trimming cost V 2 bases and J 4 bases, with 9 bases left between them. Germline-derived CDR1 and CDR2 are MDHEN and SYDVKM. The CDR3 extends over 15 amino acids. The CDR3 coding sequence is TGTGCCAGCAGTTTACCGGGGACCGGGGCCAACGTCCTGACTTTC. Translation gives CASSLPGTGANVLTF.

This chain joins TRBV4-1 and TRBJ1-4; D ambiguous. The CDR3 consists of 15 residues. Trimming shortened V by 1 base and J by 8 bases, and 14 bases separated the two germline ends. The germline CDR1 and CDR2 sequences are MGHRA and YSYEKL. This CDR3 is CASSQGAGGREKLFF. Written as DNA, the CDR3 is TGCGCCAGCAGCCAAGGAGCAGGCGGGAGGGAAAAACTGTTTTTT.

The chain is built from TRBV28 and TRBJ2-4; D is uncertain. CDR3 size: 17 residues. Germline V gene sequence: CDR1 MDHEN, CDR2 SYDVKM. Deletions cut 5 bases from V and 0 bases from J, with 17 bases between. The CDR3, as DNA: TGTGCCAGCAGTCCCGAGCTAGGGCGCAAAGCCAAAAACATTCAGTACTTC. Translation gives CASSPELGRKAKNIQYF.

The rearrangement links TRBV5-1 to TRBJ1-4; 9 positions match TRBD1. This CDR3 is built from 15 residues. V lost 2 bases and J lost 7; bases outside the gene matches: 6. The germline V gene encodes CDR1 SGHRS and CDR2 YFSETQ. The CDR3 sequence is CASSLTGGDGEKLFF. In DNA form, the CDR3 reads TGCGCCAGCAGCTTAACAGGGGGCGACGGTGAAAAACTGTTTTTT.

The CDR3 DNA is TGTGCCATCAGTGAGGGTAGTGTTTACAATGAGCAGTTCTTC. The encoded protein is CAISEGSVYNEQFF. This chain links TRBV10-3 with TRBJ2-5; D uncertain. The DNA end is more similar to TRBJ2-1, so the J call may be wrong. Germline lookup yields CDR1 ENHRY and CDR2 SYGVKD. The CDR3 runs 14 residues.

This clonotype was picked up a small number of times. This sequence joins TRBV18 and TRBJ1-2; D unclear. The V gene lost 3 bases and the J gene lost 3 bases, with 8 bases spanning the gap. The CDR3 spans 13 residues. CDR1 is KGHSH and CDR2 is LQKENI in the germline V gene. CDR3 amino acids: CASSPPNDYGYTF. In DNA form, the CDR3 reads TGTGCCAGCTCACCTCCGAACGACTATGGCTACACCTTC.

The chain joins TRBV20-1 to TRBJ1-5; possibly TRBD1 for D (5 bases). Germline V gene sequence: CDR1 DFQATT, CDR2 SNEGSKA (reference sequence). The CDR3 is made up of 13 amino acids. The germline V and J ends were trimmed by 3 bases and 5 bases, with 11 bases remaining between them. CDR3 sequence (DNA): TGCAGTGCTAGTAAGGGGTTCGATCAGCCCCAGCATTTT. It codes for CSASKGFDQPQHF.

The rearrangement uses TRBV10-2 and TRBJ1-4; D is ambiguous. Trimming cost V 2 bases and J 5 bases, with 12 bases left between them. The CDR3 is made up of 15 amino acids. CDR1 is WSHSY, CDR2 SAAADI, per germline. The CDR3: CASSEPDEVNEKLFF. The CDR3 bases are TGCGCCAGCAGTGAGCCGGATGAGGTGAATGAAAAACTGTTTTTT.

CDR3 DNA sequence: TGTGCTAGTGGTTTGGGGGTCGCCACTGAAGCTTTCTTT. It encodes CASGLGVATEAFF. The J gene is TRBJ1-1, the V gene TRBV12-5; D gene ambiguous. The CDR3 runs to 13 residues. Germline V gene sequence: CDR1 LGHNT, CDR2 FRNRAP. V lost 1 base, J lost 4 bases, and 7 bases lay in between.